A single sample gave rise to the 15 T cell receptor beta chains below, sequenced in a study of identical twins. Via MiXCR, TCRdb re-called the 5' RACE reads, giving one row per CDR3 protein. The profile covers more than 1.5 million distinct CDR3 sequences, with less than 35% appearing a single time and 0.25% to 0.3% taken by the ten largest. Sequenced: cord blood. These receptors came from a newborn girl in good health.

This clonotype was picked up a small number of times. This chain links TRBV25-1 with TRBJ2-7, with TRBD1 matching over 8 bases. The CDR3 is made up of 14 amino acids. V was clipped by 5 bases and J by 3 bases; unmatched bases: 6. Germline V lookup: CDR1 MGHDK, CDR2 SYGVNS. The DNA of the CDR3 is TGTGCCAGCAGTCCTACCGGGACAGGCTACGAGCAGTACTTC. Encoded protein: CASSPTGTGYEQYF.

The chain links TRBV29-1 to TRBJ2-4, with D perhaps being TRBD1 or TRBD2 (6 bases each). V was cut by 7 bases and J by 9 bases, with 19 bases left in between. Germline CDR1 SQVTM, CDR2 ANQGSEA. The CDR3 runs to 13 residues. CDR3 in amino acids: CSAGDTGSGIQYF. Written as DNA, the CDR3 is TGCAGCGCCGGGGACACCGGGAGCGGCATTCAGTACTTC.

This clonotype was seen more than once but under ten times. V usage is TRBV6-1 and J usage is TRBJ2-3; 9 nucleotides match TRBD2. CDR1 MNHNS and CDR2 SASEGT come from the germline V gene. The CDR3 loop spans 16 amino acids. With V trimmed by 0 bases and J by 1 base, 2 bases remained unmatched. The DNA of the CDR3 is TGTGCCAGCAGTGAAGCTAGCGGGGGTCGCACAGATACGCAGTATTTT. Its translation is CASSEASGGRTDTQYF.

This clonotype showed up just a few times. The chain couples TRBV4-2 to TRBJ2-2; maybe TRBD1 (5 bases). In germline, CDR1 is LGHNA, CDR2 YNFKEQ. The CDR3 has 16 residues. V was clipped by 1 base and J by 0 bases, with 9 bases between them. This CDR3 is CASSQVPRANTGELFF. The CDR3 DNA is TGTGCCAGCAGCCAAGTTCCCAGGGCGAACACCGGGGAGCTGTTTTTT.

This chain connects TRBV7-2 to TRBJ2-4, with D maybe TRBD2 (5 bases). The CDR3 has 12 amino acids. Germline-derived CDR1 and CDR2 are SGHTA and FQGNSA. The V gene lost 5 bases and the J gene lost 13 bases, with 15 bases spanning the gap. In DNA, the CDR3 is TGTGCCAGCAGCCCAAGCGGCTACGTGCAGTACTTC. This gives the protein CASSPSGYVQYF.

This clonotype was seen only a few times. The rearrangement uses TRBV4-1 and TRBJ2-3; weak D call: TRBD1 (6 bases). Germline V gene sequence: CDR1 MGHRA, CDR2 YSYEKL. The CDR3 extends over 16 amino acids. V was clipped by 4 bases and J by 6 bases, with 20 bases between them. CDR3 DNA: TGCGCCAGCAGCCCTTCAGGGGTTCTGGGCGGGGATACGCAGTATTTT. It codes for CASSPSGVLGGDTQYF.

This clonotype appeared a few times. J is TRBJ1-4 and V is TRBV7-8; D not certain. CDR1 and CDR2 (germline): SGHVS, FQNEAQ. Trimming took off 1 base at V and 8 bases at J, with 8 bases between the two ends. The CDR3 extends over 13 amino acids. The CDR3 protein is CASSLGAEEKLFF. CDR3 in DNA: TGTGCCAGCAGCTTAGGGGCAGAGGAAAAACTGTTTTTT.

The gene calls are TRBV6-5 and TRBJ2-1, with 7 bases matching TRBD2. V was pared by 2 bases and J by 4 bases, with 17 bases of the junction left unmatched. Per the germline V gene, CDR1 is MNHEY and CDR2 is SVGAGI. CDR3 length equals 19 residues. Here the CDR3 reads CASSYRATRRGWAYNEQFF. The CDR3 DNA reads TGTGCCAGCAGTTACCGCGCTACTAGGCGGGGGTGGGCTTACAATGAGCAGTTCTTC.

The V gene is TRBV6-6, the J gene TRBJ2-3; 9 bases line up with TRBD2. The junction had 13 bases not matched to a gene; V was cut back by 7 bases and J by 8 bases. The CDR3 runs 15 residues. CDR1 is MNHNY and CDR2 is SVGAGI in the germline V gene (reference sequence). In DNA form, the CDR3 reads TGTGCCAGCACCACGGGTAGCGGGAGTAGGGGTACGCAGTATTTT. It translates to CASTTGSGSRGTQYF.

V and J are TRBV28 and TRBJ2-1; 7 bases align to TRBD2. The CDR3 is 12 amino acids. Per germline, CDR1 MDHEN and CDR2 SYDVKM. The V segment lost 5 bases and the J segment 9 bases; nucleotides outside the gene matches: 4. The CDR3 is CASSLAVGEQFF. The CDR3 DNA reads TGTGCCAGCAGTCTAGCGGTCGGTGAGCAGTTCTTC.

The CDR3 is CAGTHNYGYTF. The CDR3 DNA sequence: TGTGCCGGGACACATAACTATGGCTACACCTTC. V and J are TRBV30 and TRBJ1-2; tentatively, D is TRBD1 (6 bases). Germline V gene lookup returns CDR1 GTSNPN and CDR2 SVGIG (reference sequence). There are 11 residues in the CDR3. The germline V and J ends were trimmed by 8 bases and 1 base, with 8 bases remaining between them.

A few counts support this clonotype. The chain combines TRBV18 with TRBJ1-6; TRBD1 is a possible D gene (5 bases). In germline, CDR1 is KGHSH, CDR2 LQKENI. With 4 bases removed from V and 0 bases from J, the gap between germline ends came to 10 bases. There are 16 residues in the CDR3. This CDR3 is CASSLPGSSYNSPLHF. CDR3 nucleotide sequence: TGTGCCAGCTCACTTCCAGGGAGCTCCTATAATTCACCCCTCCACTTT.

This rearrangement joins TRBV6-1 to TRBJ1-1, with TRBD1 matching 8 bases. The germline V gene encodes CDR1 MNHNS and CDR2 SASEGT. The CDR3 length is 15 residues. V lost 4 bases and J lost 4; bases outside the gene matches: 8. CDR3 nucleotide sequence: TGTGCCAGCAGTGTCGGACAGGGCGGCAGCACTGAAGCTTTCTTT. As protein: CASSVGQGGSTEAFF.

A note on this clonotype: Germline and junction disagree at one end, which may indicate a read error. V is TRBV3-1 and J is TRBJ1-1; D call uncertain. CDR1 LGHDT and CDR2 YNNKEL come from the germline V gene (reference sequence). The CDR3 loop spans 11 amino acids. Written as DNA, the CDR3 is TGTGCCGGCAGCCAACGGGCTGAAGCTTTCTTT. Protein: CAGSQRAEAFF.

This clonotype was observed a few times. The chain recombines TRBV9 with TRBJ2-1, with 10 bases that match TRBD2. The CDR3 runs 15 residues. Germline V gene sequence: CDR1 SGDLS, CDR2 YYNGEE. J gave up 6 bases and V 0 bases, and 3 bases lay outside the gene matches. The DNA of the CDR3 is TGTGCCAGCAGCGTAGAACCTAGCGGGAGCAATGAGCAGTTCTTC. Encoded protein: CASSVEPSGSNEQFF.